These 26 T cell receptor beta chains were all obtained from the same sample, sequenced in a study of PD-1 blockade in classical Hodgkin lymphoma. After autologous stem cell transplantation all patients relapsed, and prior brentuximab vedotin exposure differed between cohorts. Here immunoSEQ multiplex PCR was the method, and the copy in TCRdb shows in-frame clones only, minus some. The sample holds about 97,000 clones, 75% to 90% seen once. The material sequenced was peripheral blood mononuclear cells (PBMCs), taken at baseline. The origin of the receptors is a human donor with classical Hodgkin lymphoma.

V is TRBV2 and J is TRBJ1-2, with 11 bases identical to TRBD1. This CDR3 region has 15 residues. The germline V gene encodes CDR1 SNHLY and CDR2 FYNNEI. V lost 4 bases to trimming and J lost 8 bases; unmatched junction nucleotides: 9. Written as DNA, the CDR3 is TGTGCCAGCAGTGTTTATGGGACAGGGGGGACGGGCTACACCTTC. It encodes CASSVYGTGGTGYTF.

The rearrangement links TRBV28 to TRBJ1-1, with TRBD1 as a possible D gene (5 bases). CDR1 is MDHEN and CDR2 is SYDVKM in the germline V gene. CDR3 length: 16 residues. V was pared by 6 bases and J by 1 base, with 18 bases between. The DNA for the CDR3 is TGTGCCAGCAGCCCCTGGGGGTTTGGGGAGAACACTGAAGCTTTCTTT. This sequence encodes CASSPWGFGENTEAFF.

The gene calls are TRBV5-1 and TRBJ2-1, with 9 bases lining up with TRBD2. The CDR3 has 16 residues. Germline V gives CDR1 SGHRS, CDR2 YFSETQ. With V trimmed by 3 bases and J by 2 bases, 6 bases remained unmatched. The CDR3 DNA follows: TGCGCCAGCAGCTCTGTTAGCGGGAGTACCTACAATGAGCAGTTCTTC. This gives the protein CASSSVSGSTYNEQFF.

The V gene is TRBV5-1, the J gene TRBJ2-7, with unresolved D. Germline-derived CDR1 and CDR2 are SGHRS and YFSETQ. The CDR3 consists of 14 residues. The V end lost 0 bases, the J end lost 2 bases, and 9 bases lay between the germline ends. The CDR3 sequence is CASSLGVTTYEQYF. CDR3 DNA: TGCGCCAGCAGCTTGGGGGTCACAACCTACGAGCAGTACTTC.

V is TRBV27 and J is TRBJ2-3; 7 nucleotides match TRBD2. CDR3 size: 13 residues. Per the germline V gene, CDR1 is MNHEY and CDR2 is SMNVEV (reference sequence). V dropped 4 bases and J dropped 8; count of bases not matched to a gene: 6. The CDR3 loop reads CASSSAGEATQYF. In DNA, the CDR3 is TGTGCCAGCAGTTCCGCGGGAGAGGCTACGCAGTATTTT.

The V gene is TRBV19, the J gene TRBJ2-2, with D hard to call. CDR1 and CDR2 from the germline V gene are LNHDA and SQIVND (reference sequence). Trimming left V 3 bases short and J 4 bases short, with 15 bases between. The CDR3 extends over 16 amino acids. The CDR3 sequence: CASSILPTTSTGELFF. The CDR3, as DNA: TGTGCCAGTAGTATCCTCCCGACCACCAGCACCGGGGAGCTGTTTTTT. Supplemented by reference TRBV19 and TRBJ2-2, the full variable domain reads DGGITQSPKYLFRKEGQNVTLSCEQNLNHDAMYWYRQDPGQGLRLIYYSQIVNDFQKGDIAEGYSVSREKKESFPLTVTSAQKNPTAFYLCASSILPTTSTGELFFGEGSRLTVL.

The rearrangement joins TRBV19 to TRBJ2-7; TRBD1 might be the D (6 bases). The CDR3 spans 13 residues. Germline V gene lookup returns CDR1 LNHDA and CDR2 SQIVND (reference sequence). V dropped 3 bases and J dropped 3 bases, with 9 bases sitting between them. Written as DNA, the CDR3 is TGTGCCAGTAGTATGGGCAGGGGCTACGAGCAGTACTTC. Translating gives CASSMGRGYEQYF.

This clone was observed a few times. In DNA, the CDR3 is TGTGCCAGCAGCCAAGGGGCAGTGGCTTTGGGCACTGAAGCTTTCTTT. It yields the protein CASSQGAVALGTEAFF. J is TRBJ1-1 and V is TRBV4-2; D remains ambiguous. Deletions cut 1 base from V and 4 bases from J, with 16 bases between. From germline, CDR1 is LGHNA and CDR2 YNFKEQ. CDR3 length: 16 residues.

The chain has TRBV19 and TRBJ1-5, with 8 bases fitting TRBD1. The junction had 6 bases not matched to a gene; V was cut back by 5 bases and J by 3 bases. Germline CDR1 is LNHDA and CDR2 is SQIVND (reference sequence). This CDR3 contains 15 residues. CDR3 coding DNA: TGTGCCAGTAGTGAGGGACAGGTAATCAATCAGCCCCAGCATTTT. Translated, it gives CASSEGQVINQPQHF. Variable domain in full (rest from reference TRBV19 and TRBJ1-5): DGGITQSPKYLFRKEGQNVTLSCEQNLNHDAMYWYRQDPGQGLRLIYYSQIVNDFQKGDIAEGYSVSREKKESFPLTVTSAQKNPTAFYLCASSEGQVINQPQHFGDGTRLSIL.

Here the CDR3 DNA reads TGTGCCAGCAGCTTTGGGTCGGGTCGGGGAGGAGAGACCCAGTACTTC. Encoded protein: CASSFGSGRGGETQYF. V is TRBV11-2 and J is TRBJ2-5; tentatively, D is TRBD2 (6 bases). The germline gives CDR1 SGHAT, CDR2 FQNNGV. V was cut by 3 bases and J by 4 bases, with 18 bases left in between. CDR3 length: 16 amino acids.

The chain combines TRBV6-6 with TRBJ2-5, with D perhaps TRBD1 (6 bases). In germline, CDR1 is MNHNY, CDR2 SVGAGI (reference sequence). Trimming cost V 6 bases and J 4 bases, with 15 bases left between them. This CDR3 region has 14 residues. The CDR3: CASSPQGVGETQYF. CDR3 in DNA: TGTGCCAGCAGCCCACAGGGTGTGGGAGAGACCCAGTACTTC.

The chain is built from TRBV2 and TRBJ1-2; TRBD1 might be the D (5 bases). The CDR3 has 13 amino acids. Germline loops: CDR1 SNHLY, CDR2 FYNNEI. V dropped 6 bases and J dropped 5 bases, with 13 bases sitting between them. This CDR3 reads CASSAFREYGYTF. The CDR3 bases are TGTGCCAGCAGCGCCTTCAGGGAGTATGGCTACACCTTC.

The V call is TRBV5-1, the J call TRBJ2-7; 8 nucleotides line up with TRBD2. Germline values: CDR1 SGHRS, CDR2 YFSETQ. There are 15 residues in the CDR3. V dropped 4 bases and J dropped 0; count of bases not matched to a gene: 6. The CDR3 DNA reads TGCGCCAGCAGCGCGACTAGCGTGGGCTCCTACGAGCAGTACTTC. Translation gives CASSATSVGSYEQYF.

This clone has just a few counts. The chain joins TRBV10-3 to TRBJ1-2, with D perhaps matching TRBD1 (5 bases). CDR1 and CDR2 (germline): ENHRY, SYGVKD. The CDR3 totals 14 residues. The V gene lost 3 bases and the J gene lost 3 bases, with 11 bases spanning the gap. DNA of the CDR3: TGTGCCATCAGTGACTCCGGGACGGACTATGGCTACACCTTC. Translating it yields CAISDSGTDYGYTF.

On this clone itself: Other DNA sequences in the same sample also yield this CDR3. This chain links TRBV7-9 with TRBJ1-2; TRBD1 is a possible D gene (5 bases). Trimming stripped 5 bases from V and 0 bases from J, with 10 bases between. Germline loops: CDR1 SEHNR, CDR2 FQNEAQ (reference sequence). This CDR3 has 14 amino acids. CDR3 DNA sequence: TGTGCCAGCAGCCCCCCGGGGGCTAACTATGGCTACACCTTC. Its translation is CASSPPGANYGYTF. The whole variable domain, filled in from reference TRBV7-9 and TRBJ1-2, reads DTGVSQNPRHKITKRGQNVTFRCDPISEHNRLYWYRQTLGQGPEFLTYFQNEAQLEKSRLLSDRFSAERPKGSFSTLEIQRTEQGDSAMYLCASSPPGANYGYTFGSGTRLTVV.

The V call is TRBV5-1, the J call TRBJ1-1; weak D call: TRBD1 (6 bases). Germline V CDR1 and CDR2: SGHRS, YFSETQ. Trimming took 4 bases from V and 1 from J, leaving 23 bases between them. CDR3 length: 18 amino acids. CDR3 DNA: TGCGCCAGCAGCCCGGAGGCGGGTTTTTGGGGGCAGAACACTGAAGCTTTCTTT. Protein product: CASSPEAGFWGQNTEAFF.

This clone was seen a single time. The CDR3 sequence: CASKTGFSNEKLFF. CDR3 nucleotides: TGTGCCAGTAAAACAGGGTTCTCTAATGAAAAACTGTTTTTT. The rearrangement uses TRBV19 and TRBJ1-4; weak D call: TRBD1 (6 bases). V was cut by 7 bases and J by 3 bases, with 12 bases left in between. Germline loops: CDR1 LNHDA, CDR2 SQIVND (reference sequence). CDR3 length: 14 residues. Supplemented by reference TRBV19 and TRBJ1-4, the full variable domain reads DGGITQSPKYLFRKEGQNVTLSCEQNLNHDAMYWYRQDPGQGLRLIYYSQIVNDFQKGDIAEGYSVSREKKESFPLTVTSAQKNPTAFYLCASKTGFSNEKLFFGSGTQLSVL.

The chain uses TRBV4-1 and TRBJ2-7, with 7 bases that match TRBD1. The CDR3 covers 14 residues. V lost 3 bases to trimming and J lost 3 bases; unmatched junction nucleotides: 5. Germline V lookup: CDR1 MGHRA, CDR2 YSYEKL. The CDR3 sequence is CASSHPGQIYEQYF. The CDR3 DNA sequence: TGCGCCAGCAGCCACCCGGGACAGATCTACGAGCAGTACTTC.

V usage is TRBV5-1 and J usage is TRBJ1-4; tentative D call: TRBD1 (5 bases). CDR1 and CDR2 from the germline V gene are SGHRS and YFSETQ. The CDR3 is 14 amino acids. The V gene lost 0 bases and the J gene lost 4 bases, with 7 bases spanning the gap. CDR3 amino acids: CASSLGGNNEKLFF. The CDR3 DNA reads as TGCGCCAGCAGCTTGGGGGGGAATAATGAAAAACTGTTTTTT. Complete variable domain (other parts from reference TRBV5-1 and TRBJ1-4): KAGVTQTPRYLIKTRGQQVTLSCSPISGHRSVSWYQQTPGQGLQFLFEYFSETQRNKGNFPGRFSGRQFSNSRSEMNVSTLELGDSALYLCASSLGGNNEKLFFGSGTQLSVL.

CDR3 DNA sequence: TGTGCCAGCAGTTTAGTAGGGGTTGTCTATGGCTACACCTTC. As protein: CASSLVGVVYGYTF. This rearrangement joins TRBV28 to TRBJ1-2; the D gene is possibly TRBD1 (5 bases). Trimming left V 2 bases short and J 4 bases short, with 11 bases between. There are 14 residues in the CDR3. CDR1 is MDHEN and CDR2 is SYDVKM in the germline V gene.

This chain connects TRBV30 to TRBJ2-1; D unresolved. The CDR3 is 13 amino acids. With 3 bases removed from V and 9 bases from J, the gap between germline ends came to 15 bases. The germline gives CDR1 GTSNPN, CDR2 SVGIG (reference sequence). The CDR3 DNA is TGTGCCTGGAGCTCCGGGCCGCCAGGTGAGCAGTTCTTC. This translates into CAWSSGPPGEQFF.

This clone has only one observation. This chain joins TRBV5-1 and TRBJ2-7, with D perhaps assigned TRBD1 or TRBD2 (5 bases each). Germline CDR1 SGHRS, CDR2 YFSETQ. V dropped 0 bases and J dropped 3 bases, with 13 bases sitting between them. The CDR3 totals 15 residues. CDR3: CASSLVGAGIYEQYF. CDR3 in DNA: TGCGCCAGCAGCTTGGTGGGAGCAGGGATCTACGAGCAGTACTTC.

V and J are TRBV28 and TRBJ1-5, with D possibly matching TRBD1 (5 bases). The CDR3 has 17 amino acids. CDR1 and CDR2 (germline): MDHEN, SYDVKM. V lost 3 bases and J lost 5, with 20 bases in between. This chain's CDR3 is CASSFSGPSRGHQPQHF. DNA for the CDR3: TGTGCCAGCAGTTTTTCTGGCCCAAGTAGGGGACATCAGCCCCAGCATTTT.

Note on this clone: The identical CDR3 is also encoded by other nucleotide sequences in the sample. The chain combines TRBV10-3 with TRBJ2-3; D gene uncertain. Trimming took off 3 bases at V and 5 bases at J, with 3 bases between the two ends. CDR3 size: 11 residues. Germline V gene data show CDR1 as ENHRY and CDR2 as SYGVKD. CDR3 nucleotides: TGTGCCATCAGTGACTTAGATACGCAGTATTTT. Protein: CAISDLDTQYF.

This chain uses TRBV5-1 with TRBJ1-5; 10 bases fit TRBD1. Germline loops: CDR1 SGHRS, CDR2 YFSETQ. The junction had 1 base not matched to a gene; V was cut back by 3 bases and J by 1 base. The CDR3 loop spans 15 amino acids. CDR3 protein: CASSSGQGSNQPQHF. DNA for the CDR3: TGCGCCAGCAGCTCGGGACAGGGGAGCAATCAGCCCCAGCATTTT.

CDR3 residues: CASSRSSGEKLFF. The CDR3 DNA follows: TGTGCCAGTAGTAGGAGCTCCGGCGAAAAACTGTTTTTT. The V call is TRBV19, the J call TRBJ1-4; D unclear. The CDR3 spans 13 residues. V lost 4 bases to trimming and J lost 8 bases, with 11 bases between them. In germline, CDR1 is LNHDA, CDR2 SQIVND (reference sequence).